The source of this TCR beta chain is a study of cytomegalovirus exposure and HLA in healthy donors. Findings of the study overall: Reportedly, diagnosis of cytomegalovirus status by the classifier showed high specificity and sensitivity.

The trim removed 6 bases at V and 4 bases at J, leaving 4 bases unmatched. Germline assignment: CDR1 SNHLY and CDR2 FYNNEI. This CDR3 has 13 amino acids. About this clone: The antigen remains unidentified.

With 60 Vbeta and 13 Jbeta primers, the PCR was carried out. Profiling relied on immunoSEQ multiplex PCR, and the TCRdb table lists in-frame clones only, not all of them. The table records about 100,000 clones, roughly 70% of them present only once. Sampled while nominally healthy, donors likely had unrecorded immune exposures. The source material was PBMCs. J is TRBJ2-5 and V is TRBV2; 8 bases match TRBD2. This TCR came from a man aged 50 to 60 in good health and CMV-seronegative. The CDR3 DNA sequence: TGTGCCAGCAGAAGCGGGGGCAGAGAGACCCAGTACTTC. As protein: CASRSGGRETQYF.